This TCR beta chain was identified in a study of regulatory T cells in long-lasting Graves disease. Study conclusions and caveats: The study found lower TCR diversity in persistent Graves' patients than in newly diagnosed ones.

This clonotype has a count of ten or more. Its specificity is unknown. The CDR3 runs 16 residues. Per the germline V gene, CDR1 is MNHEY and CDR2 is SMNVEV (reference sequence). Between the trimmed V and J ends, which lost 5 bases and 8 bases, there was a span of 22 bases. The sample's time point: newly diagnosed GD, antithyroid drugs for less than 3 months. RNA extracted from PBMCs served as the sequencing template. Approximately 10-milliliter peripheral blood samples went into EDTA tubes. Both iRepertoire HTBI primers and Arm-PCR of CDR3 regions were used to build the TCR beta libraries. TCRdb analysed the multiplex PCR reads with MiXCR anew, one entry per CDR3 protein. The sample shows more than 300,000 distinct CDR3 sequences, 10% to 15% of them seen only once. Separately, the same data were catalogued under a study of T cells in Graves' hyperthyroidism and ophthalmopathy. From that study: Subjects aged 18 to 65 presented with newly diagnosed hyperthyroidism of less than 2 months' duration. Ophthalmopathy onset followed model prediction by a median roughly six months.

This clonotype was obtained from a woman aged 18-29 years with Graves disease. The chain uses TRBV27 and TRBJ2-1; perhaps TRBD2 as D (6 bases). The sequencing used peripheral blood mononuclear cells (PBMCs), collected at new diagnosis, from a patient treated with antithyroid drugs. The CDR3, as DNA: TGTGCCAGCAGTACGGCCGGGACTCAGGCCGTCTATGAGCAGTTCTTC. Protein: CASSTAGTQAVYEQFF.